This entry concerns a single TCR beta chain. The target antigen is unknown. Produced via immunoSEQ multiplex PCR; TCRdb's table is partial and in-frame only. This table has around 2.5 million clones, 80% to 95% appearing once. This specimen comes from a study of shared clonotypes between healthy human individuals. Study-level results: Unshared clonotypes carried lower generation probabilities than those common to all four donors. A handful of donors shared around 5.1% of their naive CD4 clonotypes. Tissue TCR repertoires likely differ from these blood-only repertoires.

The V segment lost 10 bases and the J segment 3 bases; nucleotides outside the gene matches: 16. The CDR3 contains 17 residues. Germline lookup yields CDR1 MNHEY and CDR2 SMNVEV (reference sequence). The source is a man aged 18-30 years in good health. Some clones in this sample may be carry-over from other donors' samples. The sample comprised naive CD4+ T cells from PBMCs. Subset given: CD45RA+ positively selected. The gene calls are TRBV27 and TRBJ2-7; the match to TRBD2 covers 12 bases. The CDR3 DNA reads TGTGCCACCCAGGGGCCTCGGCTAGCGGGAGGGATCTACGAGCAGTACTTC. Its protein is CATQGPRLAGGIYEQYF.